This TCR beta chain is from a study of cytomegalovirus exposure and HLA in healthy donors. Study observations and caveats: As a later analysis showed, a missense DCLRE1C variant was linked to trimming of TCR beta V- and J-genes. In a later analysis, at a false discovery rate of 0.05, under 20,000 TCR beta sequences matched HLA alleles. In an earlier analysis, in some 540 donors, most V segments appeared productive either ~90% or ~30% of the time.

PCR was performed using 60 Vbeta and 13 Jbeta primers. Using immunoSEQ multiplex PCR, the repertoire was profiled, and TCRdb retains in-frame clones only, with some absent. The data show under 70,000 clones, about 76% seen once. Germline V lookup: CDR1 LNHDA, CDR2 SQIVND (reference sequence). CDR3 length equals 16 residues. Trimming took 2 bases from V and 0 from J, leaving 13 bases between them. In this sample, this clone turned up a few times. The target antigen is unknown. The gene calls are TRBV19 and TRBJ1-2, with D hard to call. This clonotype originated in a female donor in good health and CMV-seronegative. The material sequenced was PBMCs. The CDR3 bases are TGTGCCAGTAGTATAATCTACGTAGGAGCTAACTATGGCTACACCTTC. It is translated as CASSIIYVGANYGYTF.